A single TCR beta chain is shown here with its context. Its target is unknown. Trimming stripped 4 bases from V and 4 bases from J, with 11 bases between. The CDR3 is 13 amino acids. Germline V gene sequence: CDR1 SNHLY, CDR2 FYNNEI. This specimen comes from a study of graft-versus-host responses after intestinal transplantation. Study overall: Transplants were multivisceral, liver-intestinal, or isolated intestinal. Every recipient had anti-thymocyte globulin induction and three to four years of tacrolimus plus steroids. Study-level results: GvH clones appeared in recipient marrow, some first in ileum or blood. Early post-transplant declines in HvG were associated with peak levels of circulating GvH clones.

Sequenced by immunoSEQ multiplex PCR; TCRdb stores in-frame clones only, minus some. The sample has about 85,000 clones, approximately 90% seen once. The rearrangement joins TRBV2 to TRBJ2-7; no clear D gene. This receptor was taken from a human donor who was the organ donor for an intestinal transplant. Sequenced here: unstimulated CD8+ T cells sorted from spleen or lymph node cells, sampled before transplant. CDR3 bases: TGTGCCAGCAGTGTAGAGGTAGGGTACGAGCAGTACTTC. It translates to CASSVEVGYEQYF.